This T cell receptor beta chain was sequenced for a study of shared clonotypes between healthy human individuals. General study results and limits: Sharing of clonotypes among donors was expected to vary with sequencing depth. Non-shared clonotypes were found to have lower generation probabilities than the clonotypes that were shared by all four of the sorted-subset donors.

CDR3 length: 11 residues. The V and J ends lost 11 bases and 3 bases, in that order; junction bases with no gene match: 4. Germline V gene lookup returns CDR1 MDHEN and CDR2 SYDVKM. Data came from immunoSEQ multiplex PCR; TCRdb stores just in-frame clones and leaves some out. The data contain tens of thousands of clones, 60% to 80% of them singletons. Details on this clone: No antigen is known for it.

The gene calls are TRBV28 and TRBJ2-7; 7 positions agree with TRBD2. The specimen sequenced was memory CD8+ T cells sorted from blood. Subset reported: CD45RO+ cells pooled with CCR7-negative TemRA cells. The receptor was derived from a man under 40 in good health. CDR3 protein: CAGGELYEQYF. The CDR3 DNA reads as TGTGCCGGGGGGGAGCTCTACGAGCAGTACTTC.